The 15 T cell receptor beta chains reported below all come from one sample, sequenced in a study of early T cells in non-severe SARS-CoV-2 infection. TCRdb called the 5' RACE reads again in MiXCR, with one record for every CDR3 protein. The sample lists some 71,000 distinct CDR3 sequences, about a tenth occurring once. The starting material was whole blood, obtained at baseline. These receptors all come from an adult who was a healthcare worker with PCR-confirmed SARS-CoV-2 infection or an uninfected control (not recorded which).

This clonotype has just a few counts. The chain couples TRBV28 to TRBJ1-6; 7 bases fit TRBD1. V trimming: 7 bases; J trimming: 7 bases; junction bases outside the gene matches: 7. Germline V gene sequence: CDR1 MDHEN, CDR2 SYDVKM. The CDR3 runs to 14 residues. CDR3 sequence reads: CASIPGGRNSPLHF. CDR3 DNA: TGTGCCAGCATTCCAGGGGGTAGGAATTCACCCCTCCACTTT.

The sample holds a few counts of this clonotype. The rearrangement uses TRBV7-2 and TRBJ1-1; no firm D call. The CDR3 loop spans 14 amino acids. V lost 1 base, J lost 6 bases, and 12 bases lay in between. CDR1 SGHTA and CDR2 FQGNSA come from the germline V gene. The CDR3 DNA follows: TGTGCCAGCAGCTTAGAAGAAGGGAATGCTGAAGCTTTCTTT. Protein: CASSLEEGNAEAFF. The whole variable domain, filled in from reference TRBV7-2 and TRBJ1-1, reads GAGVSQSPSNKVTEKGKDVELRCDPISGHTALYWYRQSLGQGLEFLIYFQGNSAPDKSGLPSDRFSAERTGGSVSTLTIQRTQQEDSAVYLCASSLEEGNAEAFFGQGTRLTVV.

This clonotype was detected a few times. The V and J genes are TRBV27 and TRBJ2-5; 9 bases are shared with TRBD1. This CDR3 spans 15 amino acids. Unmatched junction bases numbered 8, after V lost 6 bases and J lost 3 bases. Germline CDR1 is MNHEY and CDR2 is SMNVEV (reference sequence). CDR3 protein: CASSRTGVPKETQYF. Written as DNA, the CDR3 is TGTGCCAGCAGCAGGACAGGGGTCCCAAAAGAGACCCAGTACTTC.

V usage is TRBV12-3 or TRBV12-4 and J usage is TRBJ1-1; no firm D call. Trimming cost V 6 bases and J 0 bases, with 11 bases left between them. There are 14 residues in the CDR3. CDR3 sequence (DNA): TGTGCCAGCAGCCCCGGCCTAATGAACACTGAAGCTTTCTTT. Amino acids: CASSPGLMNTEAFF.

This clonotype was observed a handful of times. V is TRBV21-1 and J is TRBJ2-7; TRBD2 is taken as the D call from the table, unchecked against the DNA. TRBV21-1 is given as a pseudogene. This CDR3 has 15 amino acids. The CDR3 protein is CASNQRDYLPYEQYF. The DNA of the CDR3 is TGTGCCAGCAACCAGAGGGACTATTTACCCTACGAGCAGTACTTC.

Worth noting for this clonotype: An end of the junction does not agree with germline; a read error may underlie this. The J gene is TRBJ1-1, the V gene TRBV7-9; D is possibly TRBD1 (6 bases). Germline lookup yields CDR1 SEHNR and CDR2 FQNEAQ (reference sequence). CDR3 size: 11 residues. The CDR3 bases are TGTGTCAGCAGCGAGAAACAGGGAGCTTTCTTT. Translation gives CVSSEKQGAFF.

This clonotype has a handful of counts. The V and J genes are TRBV5-4 and TRBJ2-3, with TRBD1 as a possible D gene (6 bases). V shed 4 bases and J shed 2 bases, with 17 bases lying between them. Germline V gene sequence: CDR1 SGHNT, CDR2 YYREEE (reference sequence). The CDR3 is made up of 16 amino acids. The CDR3 loop is CASSLAPGGITDTQYF. The CDR3 DNA is TGTGCCAGCAGCCTAGCCCCTGGGGGCATCACAGATACGCAGTATTTT.

This clonotype turned up a few times. This rearrangement joins TRBV10-3 to TRBJ2-4, with 8 bases identical to TRBD1. The CDR3 is made up of 17 amino acids. J was trimmed by 2 bases and V by 3 bases; bases with no gene match: 9. Germline CDR1 ENHRY, CDR2 SYGVKD. DNA for the CDR3: TGTGCCATCAGTGACGCAGGGGGCGCTTACTCCAAAAACATTCAGTACTTC. It yields the protein CAISDAGGAYSKNIQYF.

This clonotype was observed a few times. V gene TRBV29-1 combines with J gene TRBJ2-1; 9 positions agree with TRBD2. With V trimmed by 0 bases and J by 4 bases, 13 bases remained unmatched. Germline-derived CDR1 and CDR2 are SQVTM and ANQGSEA. The CDR3 loop spans 18 amino acids. CDR3 sequence: CSVEDWERREGNYNEQFF. DNA for the CDR3: TGCAGCGTTGAAGATTGGGAGAGGCGGGAGGGTAATTACAATGAGCAGTTCTTC.

The genes are TRBV5-1 and TRBJ2-7, with D tentatively TRBD1 (6 bases). Between the trimmed V and J ends, which lost 4 bases and 9 bases, there was a span of 17 bases. The germline V gene has CDR1 SGHRS and CDR2 YFSETQ. CDR3 size: 13 residues. The CDR3 nucleotides are TGCGCCAGCAGCGCCCGGGACACTCCATTGCAGTACTTC. The encoded protein is CASSARDTPLQYF.

This clonotype was counted many times. J is TRBJ2-7 and V is TRBV7-6, with 7 bases aligning to TRBD1. V lost 4 bases to trimming and J lost 0 bases; unmatched junction nucleotides: 12. The CDR3 totals 17 residues. Looked up from germline, CDR1 is SGHVS and CDR2 is FNYEAQ. The CDR3: CASSYTPWGQSSYEQYF. CDR3 DNA: TGTGCCAGCAGCTATACCCCCTGGGGACAGAGCTCCTACGAGCAGTACTTC.

This chain connects TRBV29-1 to TRBJ2-1, with 8 bases fitting TRBD2. Germline CDR1 and CDR2: SQVTM and ANQGSEA. V lost 8 bases and J lost 7; bases outside the gene matches: 16. CDR3 length: 15 residues. The CDR3, as DNA: TGCAGCACAAGTAGCGGGGCCCAGAGGAAGAATGAGCAGTTCTTC. Protein sequence: CSTSSGAQRKNEQFF.

V is TRBV2 and J is TRBJ1-1; possible D gene TRBD1, 5 bases. The germline V gene has CDR1 SNHLY and CDR2 FYNNEI. V shed 9 bases and J shed 4 bases, with 21 bases lying between them. The CDR3 loop spans 15 amino acids. The DNA for the CDR3 is TGTGCCAGTCTTTCACCCGGATTCCAGGGCACTGAAGCTTTCTTT. As protein: CASLSPGFQGTEAFF.

This clonotype has more than one count but fewer than ten. The chain combines TRBV28 with TRBJ2-1; D ambiguous. The CDR3 is made up of 12 amino acids. Trimming left V 5 bases short and J 6 bases short, with 8 bases between. The germline gives CDR1 MDHEN, CDR2 SYDVKM. The CDR3 DNA follows: TGTGCCAGCAGTACCCTCTTCAATGAGCAGTTCTTC. Its translation: CASSTLFNEQFF.

In this sample, this clonotype turned up a few times. This sequence joins TRBV28 and TRBJ2-7; no definite D call. This CDR3 has 15 residues. Trimming removed 2 bases at V and 0 bases at J, with 11 bases between. Per the germline V gene, CDR1 is MDHEN and CDR2 is SYDVKM. CDR3: CASSLAVPSSYEQYF. The CDR3 bases are TGTGCCAGCAGTTTAGCGGTTCCAAGCTCCTACGAGCAGTACTTC.